This record looks at one T cell receptor beta chain sequence and its context. Its target is not known. The data stem from a study of vaccination effects on CD4 cells after COVID-19. Study as a whole: Using viral peptide pools, the ViraFEST assay grew out antigen-specific CD4+ T cells prior to sequencing.

Isolating CD4+ T cells followed approximately ten days of culture. Vaccinated recipients, who were negative for nucleocapsid antibodies, had no history of SARS-CoV-2 infection. Clones were read by immunoSEQ multiplex PCR, and TCRdb kept only the in-frame ones, dropping some. The repertoire consists of some 50,000 clones, with approximately 70% occurring once and the leading ten covering nearly 5.5%. V dropped 2 bases and J dropped 3; count of bases not matched to a gene: 5. CDR1 KGHDR and CDR2 SFDVKD come from the germline V gene. The CDR3 sequence is 16 residues long. General study results and limits: Whether induced by infection or by vaccine, clones showed marked clonal contraction late after vaccination.

The source was CD4+ T cells from PBMCs cultured without peptide, collected before COVID-19 vaccination. The clonotype was recovered from a human donor who received a COVID-19 vaccine. The V call is TRBV24-1, the J call TRBJ2-5; TRBD1 aligns across 10 bases. The CDR3 spells CATSDYSGTGEETQYF. In nucleotides, the CDR3 is TGTGCCACCAGTGATTACTCCGGGACAGGGGAAGAGACCCAGTACTTC.